This TCR beta chain was identified during a study of blood T cell repertoires in COVID-19. About the research overall: Italy, Spain and the United States were the sources of the convalescent and acute COVID-19 samples. Sample material is recorded as cDNA or gDNA derived from T cells, B-cell-depleted T cells, or PBMCs.

Germline V lookup: CDR1 SNHLY, CDR2 FYNNEI. Losses at the gene ends were 6 bases for V and 5 bases for J; bases not matched to a gene: 3. This CDR3 spans 13 amino acids. Authors' analysis steps: Estimation of nucleated cell counts was performed using reference gene primer amplification. Some clones are missing from TCRdb's copy, which holds only in-frame ones; the method was immunoSEQ multiplex PCR. V, J and clone size reflect that table, while D and trimming were determined from the DNA. The table shows approximately 190,000 clones, with around 80% occurring only once. Specimen: peripheral blood. The rearrangement links TRBV2 to TRBJ2-3; TRBD2 agrees at 9 bases. The receptor's source is a man aged 55 to 70 with acute or convalescent COVID-19. This CDR3 is CASSAGGIDTQYF. In DNA, the CDR3 is TGTGCCAGCAGCGCGGGAGGGATAGATACGCAGTATTTT.